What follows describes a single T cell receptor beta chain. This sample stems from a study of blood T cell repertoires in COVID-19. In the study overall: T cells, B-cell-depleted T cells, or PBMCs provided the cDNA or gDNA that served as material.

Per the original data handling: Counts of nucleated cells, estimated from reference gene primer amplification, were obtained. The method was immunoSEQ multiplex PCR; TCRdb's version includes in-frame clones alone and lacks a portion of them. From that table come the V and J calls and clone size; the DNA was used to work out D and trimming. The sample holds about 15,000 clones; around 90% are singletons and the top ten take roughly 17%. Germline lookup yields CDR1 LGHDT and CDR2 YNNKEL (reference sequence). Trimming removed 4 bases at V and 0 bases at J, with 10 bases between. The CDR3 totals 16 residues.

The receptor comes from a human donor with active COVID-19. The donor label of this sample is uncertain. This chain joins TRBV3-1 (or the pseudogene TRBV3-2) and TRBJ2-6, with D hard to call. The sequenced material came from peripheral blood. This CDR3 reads CASSPAGGSGANVLTF. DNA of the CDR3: TGTGCCAGCAGCCCTGCTGGCGGCTCTGGGGCCAACGTCCTGACTTTC.